Presented here are 9 T cell receptor beta chains from one specimen sequenced in a study of beta chain features in type 1 diabetes. Study results and limitations: For Type 1 diabetes patients, all four CD4+ subsets carried TCRB CDR3s that were moderately but significantly shorter.

These receptors have no known antigen. Expressed TCRB transcripts were sequenced, since all the RNA that had been isolated was reverse transcribed. Sequencing used immunoSEQ multiplex PCR; TCRdb keeps in-frame clones, though not all of them. The sample consists of approximately 250,000 clones, about 11% of them appearing once. Sequenced: naive CD4+ T cells from blood. These receptors originate from a man aged 25-45 years with type 1 diabetes.

This chain links TRBV5-1 with TRBJ2-2; D is uncertain. Trimming cost V 4 bases and J 6 bases, with 10 bases left between them. The germline V gene has CDR1 SGHRS and CDR2 YFSETQ. The CDR3 sequence is 13 residues long. The CDR3 DNA reads TGCGCCAGCAGCGTTCTAGATTCCGGGGAGCTGTTTTTT. Translated: CASSVLDSGELFF.

V usage is TRBV28 and J usage is TRBJ2-1, with D perhaps TRBD2 (5 bases). From germline, CDR1 is MDHEN and CDR2 SYDVKM. The ends were cut back, 3 bases at V and 3 bases at J, with 9 bases in the middle. The CDR3 has 14 amino acids. In nucleotides, the CDR3 is TGTGCCAGCAGTTTGGGCGGGTTCTACAATGAGCAGTTCTTC. Translated: CASSLGGFYNEQFF.

Written as DNA, the CDR3 is TGTGCCAGCAGCCTCCTACTGATGCCTCGGGATGGCTACACCTTC. The encoded protein is CASSLLLMPRDGYTF. This chain joins TRBV7-2 and TRBJ1-2; no reliable D call. CDR3 size: 15 residues. The ends were cut back, 5 bases at V and 6 bases at J, with 19 bases in the middle. Germline CDR1 SGHTA, CDR2 FQGNSA.

CDR3 residues: CASSGDRGNEKLFF. The CDR3 nucleotides read TGTGCCAGCAGCGGCGACAGGGGCAATGAAAAACTGTTTTTT. The rearrangement links TRBV7-8 to TRBJ1-4, with 8 bases aligning to TRBD1. Germline-derived CDR1 and CDR2 are SGHVS and FQNEAQ. V was pared by 5 bases and J by 5 bases, with 4 bases of the junction left unmatched. The CDR3 extends over 14 amino acids.

The chain joins TRBV19 to TRBJ2-5, with 8 bases aligning to TRBD2. Germline trimming cut 4 bases from V and 0 bases from J; bases unmatched to any gene: 16. Germline CDR1 is LNHDA and CDR2 is SQIVND (reference sequence). The CDR3 is made up of 19 amino acids. CDR3 in amino acids: CASSTLSLGTRGNQETQYF. DNA for the CDR3: TGTGCCAGTAGTACCCTTTCCCTCGGGACTAGGGGAAACCAAGAGACCCAGTACTTC. Combining the CDR3 with reference TRBV19 and TRBJ2-5 gives the whole variable domain DGGITQSPKYLFRKEGQNVTLSCEQNLNHDAMYWYRQDPGQGLRLIYYSQIVNDFQKGDIAEGYSVSREKKESFPLTVTSAQKNPTAFYLCASSTLSLGTRGNQETQYFGPGTRLLVL.

The gene calls are TRBV29-1 and TRBJ1-1; D is undetermined. CDR3 size: 12 residues. Germline CDR1 SQVTM, CDR2 ANQGSEA. The V and J ends lost 4 bases and 0 bases respectively, with 6 bases between them. In DNA form, the CDR3 reads TGCAGCGTTGCGCCTATGAACACTGAAGCTTTCTTT. Residues: CSVAPMNTEAFF.

This clone was picked up a small number of times. The chain joins TRBV6-5 to TRBJ2-7; 7 nucleotides align to TRBD1. This CDR3 is 15 amino acids long. V was clipped by 7 bases and J by 2 bases; unmatched bases: 11. Germline V gene data show CDR1 as MNHEY and CDR2 as SVGAGI. The CDR3 sequence is CASKNRGDSTYEQYF. CDR3 in DNA: TGTGCCAGCAAGAACAGGGGTGATTCGACCTACGAGCAGTACTTC.

In its sample, this clone was seen a few times. V gene TRBV5-8 combines with J gene TRBJ2-3; tentatively, D is TRBD1 (5 bases). This CDR3 has 15 amino acids. The V gene's germline CDR1 is SGHTS and CDR2 YDEGEE. Trimming removed 2 bases at V and 2 bases at J, with 12 bases between. In nucleotides, the CDR3 is TGTGCCAGCAGCTTTACAGGTTTTTTCACAGATACGCAGTATTTT. Amino acid sequence: CASSFTGFFTDTQYF.

The rearrangement uses TRBV19 and TRBJ2-1; tentatively, D is TRBD2 (5 bases). V lost 6 bases to trimming and J lost 3 bases, with 9 bases between them. CDR1 is LNHDA and CDR2 is SQIVND in the germline V gene (reference sequence). The CDR3 is 13 amino acids. This chain's CDR3 is CASRKDFYNEQFF. Here the CDR3 DNA reads TGTGCCAGTAGAAAGGACTTCTACAATGAGCAGTTCTTC.